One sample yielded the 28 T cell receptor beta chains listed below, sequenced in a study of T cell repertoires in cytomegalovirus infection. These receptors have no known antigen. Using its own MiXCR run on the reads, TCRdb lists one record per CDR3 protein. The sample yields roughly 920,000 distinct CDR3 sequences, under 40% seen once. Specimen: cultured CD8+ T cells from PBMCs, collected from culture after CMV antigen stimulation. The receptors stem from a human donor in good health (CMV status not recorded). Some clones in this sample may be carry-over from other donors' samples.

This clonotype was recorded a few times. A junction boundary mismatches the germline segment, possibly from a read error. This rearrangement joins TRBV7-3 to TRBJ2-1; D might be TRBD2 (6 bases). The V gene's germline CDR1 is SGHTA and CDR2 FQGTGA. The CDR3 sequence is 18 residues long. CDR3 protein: CASSITQEGPGSYNEQFF. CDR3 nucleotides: TGTGCCAGCAGCATAACCCAGGAGGGGCCGGGCTCCTACAATGAGCAGTTCTTC.

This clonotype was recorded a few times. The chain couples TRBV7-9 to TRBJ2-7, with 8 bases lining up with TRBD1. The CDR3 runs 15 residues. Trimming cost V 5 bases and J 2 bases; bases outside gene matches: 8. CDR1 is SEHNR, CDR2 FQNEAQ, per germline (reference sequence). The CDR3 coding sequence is TGTGCCAGCAGCCCACAGGACAGGGCCCCCTACGAGCAGTACTTC. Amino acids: CASSPQDRAPYEQYF.

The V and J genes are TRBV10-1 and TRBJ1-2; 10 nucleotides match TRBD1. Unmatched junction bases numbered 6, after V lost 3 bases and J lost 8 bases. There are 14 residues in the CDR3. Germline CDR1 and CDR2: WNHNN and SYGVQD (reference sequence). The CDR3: CASSDPGQGGGYTF. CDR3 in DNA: TGCGCCAGCAGTGACCCCGGACAGGGGGGCGGCTACACCTTC.

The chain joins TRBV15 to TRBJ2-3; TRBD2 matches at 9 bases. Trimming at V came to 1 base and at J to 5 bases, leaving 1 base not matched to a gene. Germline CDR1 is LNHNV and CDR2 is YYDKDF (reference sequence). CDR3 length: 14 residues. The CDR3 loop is CATSRGGGGDTQYF. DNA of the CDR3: TGTGCCACCAGCAGAGGCGGGGGGGGAGATACGCAGTATTTT.

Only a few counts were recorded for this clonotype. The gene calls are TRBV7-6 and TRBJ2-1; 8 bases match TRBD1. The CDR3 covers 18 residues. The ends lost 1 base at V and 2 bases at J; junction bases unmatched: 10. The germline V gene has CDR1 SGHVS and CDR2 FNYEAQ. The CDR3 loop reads CASSLGTGQALTYNEQFF. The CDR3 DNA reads TGTGCCAGCAGCTTAGGTACGGGACAGGCCTTAACCTACAATGAGCAGTTCTTC.

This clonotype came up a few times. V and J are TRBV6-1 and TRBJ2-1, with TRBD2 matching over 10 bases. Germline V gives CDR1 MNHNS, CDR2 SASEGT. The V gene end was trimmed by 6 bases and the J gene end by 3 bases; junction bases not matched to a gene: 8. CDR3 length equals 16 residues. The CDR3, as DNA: TGTGCCAGCAGCCGAACTAGCGGGGACATCTACAATGAGCAGTTCTTC. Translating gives CASSRTSGDIYNEQFF.

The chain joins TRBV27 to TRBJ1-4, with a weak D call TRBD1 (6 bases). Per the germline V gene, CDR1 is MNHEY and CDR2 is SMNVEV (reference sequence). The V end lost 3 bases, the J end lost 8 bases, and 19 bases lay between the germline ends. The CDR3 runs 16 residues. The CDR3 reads CASSFSLGDKLEKLFF. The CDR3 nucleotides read TGTGCCAGCAGTTTCTCTTTAGGGGACAAACTAGAAAAACTGTTTTTT.

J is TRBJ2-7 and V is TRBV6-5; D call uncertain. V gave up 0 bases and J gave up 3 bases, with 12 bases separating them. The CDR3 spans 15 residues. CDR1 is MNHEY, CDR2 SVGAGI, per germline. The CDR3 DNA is TGTGCCAGCAGTTACTCGATCTCTCGAATCTACGAGCAGTACTTC. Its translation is CASSYSISRIYEQYF.

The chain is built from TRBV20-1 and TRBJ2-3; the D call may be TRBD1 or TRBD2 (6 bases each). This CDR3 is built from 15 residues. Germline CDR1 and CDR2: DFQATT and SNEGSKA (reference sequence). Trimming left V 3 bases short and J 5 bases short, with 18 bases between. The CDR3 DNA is TGCAGTGCTAGTGGGGGGCTAGTGGGAATAGATACGCAGTATTTT. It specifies CSASGGLVGIDTQYF.

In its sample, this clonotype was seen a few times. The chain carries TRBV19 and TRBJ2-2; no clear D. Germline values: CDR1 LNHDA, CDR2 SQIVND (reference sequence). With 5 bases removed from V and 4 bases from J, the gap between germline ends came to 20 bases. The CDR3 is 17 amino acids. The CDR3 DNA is TGTGCCAGTAGTCTCCCCGCCCCGTATGAAGTCACCGGGGAGCTGTTTTTT. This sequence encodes CASSLPAPYEVTGELFF.

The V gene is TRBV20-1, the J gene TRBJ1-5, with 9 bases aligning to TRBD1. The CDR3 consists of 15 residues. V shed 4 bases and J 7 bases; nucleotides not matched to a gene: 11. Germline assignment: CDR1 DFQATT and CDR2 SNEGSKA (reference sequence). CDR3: CSATLAPGQGQPQHF. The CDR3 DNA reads TGCAGTGCTACCCTCGCCCCGGGACAGGGACAGCCCCAGCATTTT.

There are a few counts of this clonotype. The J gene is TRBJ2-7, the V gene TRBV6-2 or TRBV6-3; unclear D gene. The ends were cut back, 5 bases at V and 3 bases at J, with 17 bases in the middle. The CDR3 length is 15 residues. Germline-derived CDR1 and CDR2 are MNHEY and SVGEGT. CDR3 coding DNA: TGTGCCAGCAGTCCATCGGAGAAGGGTTTCTACGAGCAGTACGTC. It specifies CASSPSEKGFYEQYV.

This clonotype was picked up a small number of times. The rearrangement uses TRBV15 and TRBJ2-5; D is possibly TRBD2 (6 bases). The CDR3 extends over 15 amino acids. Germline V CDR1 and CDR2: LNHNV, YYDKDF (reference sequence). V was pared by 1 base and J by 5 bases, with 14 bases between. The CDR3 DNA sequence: TGTGCCACCAGCAGAGGCCGGGGGACGGGGGAGACCCAGTACTTC. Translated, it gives CATSRGRGTGETQYF.

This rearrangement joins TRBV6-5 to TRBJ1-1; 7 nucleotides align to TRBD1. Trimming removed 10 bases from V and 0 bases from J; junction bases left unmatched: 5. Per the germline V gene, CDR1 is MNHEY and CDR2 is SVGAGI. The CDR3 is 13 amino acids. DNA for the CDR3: TGTGCCACCCGACAGGGAATGAACACTGAAGCTTTCTTT. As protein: CATRQGMNTEAFF.

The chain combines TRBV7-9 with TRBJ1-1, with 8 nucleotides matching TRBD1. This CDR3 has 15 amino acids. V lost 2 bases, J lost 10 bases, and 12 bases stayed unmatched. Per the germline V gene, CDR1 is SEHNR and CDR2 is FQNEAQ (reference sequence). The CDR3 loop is CASSLSRPDRARAFF. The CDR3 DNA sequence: TGTGCCAGCAGCTTAAGCCGACCGGACAGGGCTAGAGCTTTCTTT.

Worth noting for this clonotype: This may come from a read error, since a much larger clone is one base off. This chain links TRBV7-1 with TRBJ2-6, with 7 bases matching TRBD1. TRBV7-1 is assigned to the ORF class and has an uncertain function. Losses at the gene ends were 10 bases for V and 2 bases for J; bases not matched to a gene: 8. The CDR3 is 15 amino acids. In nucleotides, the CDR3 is TGTGCCAACAGTTCCACAGGGGCTGGGGCCAACGTCCTGACTTTC. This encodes CANSSTGAGANVLTF.

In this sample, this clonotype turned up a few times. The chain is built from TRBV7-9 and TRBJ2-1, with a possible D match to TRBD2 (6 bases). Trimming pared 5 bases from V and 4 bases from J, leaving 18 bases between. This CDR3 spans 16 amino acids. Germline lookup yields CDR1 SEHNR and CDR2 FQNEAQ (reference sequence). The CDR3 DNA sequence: TGTGCCAGCAGCCCCCCGGCGGGGCCCGCTTACAATGAGCAGTTCTTC. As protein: CASSPPAGPAYNEQFF. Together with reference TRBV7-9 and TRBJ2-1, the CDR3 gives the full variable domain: DTGVSQNPRHKITKRGQNVTFRCDPISEHNRLYWYRQTLGQGPEFLTYFQNEAQLEKSRLLSDRFSAERPKGSFSTLEIQRTEQGDSAMYLCASSPPAGPAYNEQFFGPGTRLTVL.

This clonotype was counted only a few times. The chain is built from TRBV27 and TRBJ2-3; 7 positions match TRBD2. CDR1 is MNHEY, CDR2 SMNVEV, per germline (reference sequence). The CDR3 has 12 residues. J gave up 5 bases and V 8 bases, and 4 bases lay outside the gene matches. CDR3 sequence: CASGGGRDTQYF. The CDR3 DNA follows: TGTGCCAGCGGGGGGGGAAGAGATACGCAGTATTTT.

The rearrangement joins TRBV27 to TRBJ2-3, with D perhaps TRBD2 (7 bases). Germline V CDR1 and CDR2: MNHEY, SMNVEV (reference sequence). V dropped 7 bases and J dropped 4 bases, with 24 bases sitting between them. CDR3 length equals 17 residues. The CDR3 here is CASTTYPPRGASDTQYF. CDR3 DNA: TGTGCCAGCACGACCTATCCTCCCCGGGGGGCCTCAGATACGCAGTATTTT.

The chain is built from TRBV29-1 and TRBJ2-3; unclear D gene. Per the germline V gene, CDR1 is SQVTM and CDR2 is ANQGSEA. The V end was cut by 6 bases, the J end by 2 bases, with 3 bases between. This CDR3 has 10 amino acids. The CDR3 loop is CSVSTDTQYF. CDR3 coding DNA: TGCAGCGTGTCCACAGATACGCAGTATTTT.

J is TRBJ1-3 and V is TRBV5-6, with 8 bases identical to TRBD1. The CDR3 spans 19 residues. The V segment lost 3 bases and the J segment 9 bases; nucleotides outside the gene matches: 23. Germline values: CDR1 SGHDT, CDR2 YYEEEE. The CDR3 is CASSWLAVGQGFGAGTIYF. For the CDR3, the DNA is TGTGCCAGCAGCTGGCTCGCCGTTGGACAGGGATTTGGTGCCGGCACCATATATTTT.

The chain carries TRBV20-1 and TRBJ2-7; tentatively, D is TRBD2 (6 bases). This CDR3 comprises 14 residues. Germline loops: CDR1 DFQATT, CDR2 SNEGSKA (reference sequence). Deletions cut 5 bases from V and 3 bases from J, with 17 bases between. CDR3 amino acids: CSAAQHRGNYEQYF. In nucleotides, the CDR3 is TGCAGTGCTGCCCAGCACCGGGGGAACTACGAGCAGTACTTC.

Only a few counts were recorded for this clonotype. CDR3 nucleotide sequence: TGTGCCAGCAGTATCGTCGGGACCTACGAGCAGTACGTC. Translating it yields CASSIVGTYEQYV. The V gene is TRBV6-2 or TRBV6-3, the J gene TRBJ2-7; D perhaps matches TRBD2 (5 bases). This CDR3 spans 13 amino acids. Germline CDR1 MNHEY, CDR2 SVGEGT. V lost 5 bases to trimming and J lost 2 bases, with 10 bases between them.

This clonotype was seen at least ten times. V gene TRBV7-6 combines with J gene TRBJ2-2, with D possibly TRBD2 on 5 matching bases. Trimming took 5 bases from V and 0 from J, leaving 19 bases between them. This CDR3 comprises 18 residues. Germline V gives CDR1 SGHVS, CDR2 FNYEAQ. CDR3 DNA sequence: TGTGCCAGCAGCATAACCGGAGGACTCGCAACGAACACCGGGGAGCTGTTTTTT. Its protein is CASSITGGLATNTGELFF.

DNA of the CDR3: TGTGCCACCAGGGAACCGGGGGGGCGGAATGAGCAGTTCTTC. Amino acid sequence: CATREPGGRNEQFF. The chain employs TRBV24-1 and TRBJ2-1; 8 bases align to TRBD2. The germline V gene has CDR1 KGHDR and CDR2 SFDVKD. V was clipped by 7 bases and J by 7 bases; unmatched bases: 8. The CDR3 loop spans 14 amino acids.

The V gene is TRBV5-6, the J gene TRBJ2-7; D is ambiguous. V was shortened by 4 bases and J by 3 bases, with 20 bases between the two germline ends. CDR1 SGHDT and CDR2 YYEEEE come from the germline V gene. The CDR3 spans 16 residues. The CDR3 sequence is CASSGITPDSDYEQYF. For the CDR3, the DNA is TGTGCCAGCAGCGGCATTACTCCAGACTCGGACTACGAGCAGTACTTC.

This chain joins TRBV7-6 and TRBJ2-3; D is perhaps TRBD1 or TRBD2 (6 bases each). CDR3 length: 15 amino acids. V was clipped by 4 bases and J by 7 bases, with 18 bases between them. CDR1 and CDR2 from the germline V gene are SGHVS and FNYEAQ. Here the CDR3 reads CASSSQGTFFHTQYF. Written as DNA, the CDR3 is TGTGCCAGCAGCTCCCAGGGGACTTTTTTTCATACGCAGTATTTT.

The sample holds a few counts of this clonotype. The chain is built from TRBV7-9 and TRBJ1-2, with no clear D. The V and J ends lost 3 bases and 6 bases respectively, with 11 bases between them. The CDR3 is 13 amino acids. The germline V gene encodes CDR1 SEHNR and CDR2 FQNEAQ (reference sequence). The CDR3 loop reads CASSLPIRDGYTF. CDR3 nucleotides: TGTGCCAGCAGCTTGCCGATTCGCGATGGCTACACCTTC.